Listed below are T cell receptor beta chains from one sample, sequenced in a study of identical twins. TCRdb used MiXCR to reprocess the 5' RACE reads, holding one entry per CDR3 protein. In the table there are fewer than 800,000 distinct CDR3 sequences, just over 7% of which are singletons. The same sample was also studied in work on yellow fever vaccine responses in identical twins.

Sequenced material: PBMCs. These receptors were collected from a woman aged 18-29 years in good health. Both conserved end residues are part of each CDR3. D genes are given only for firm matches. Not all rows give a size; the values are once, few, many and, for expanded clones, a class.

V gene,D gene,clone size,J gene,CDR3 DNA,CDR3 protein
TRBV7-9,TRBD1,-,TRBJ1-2,TGTGCCAGCAGCCGAGGGGGCGATGGCTACACCTTC,CASSRGGDGYTF
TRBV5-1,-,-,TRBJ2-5,TGCGCCAGCAGCTTGGCCGGGACGACGAAAGAGACCCAGTACTTC,CASSLAGTTKETQYF
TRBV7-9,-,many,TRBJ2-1,TGTGCCAGCGGCCGGGACATTAAGTTCTTC,CASGRDIKFF
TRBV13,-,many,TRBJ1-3,TGTGCCAGCAGCTTAGCTCTACTGCCTGGAAACACCATATATTTT,CASSLALLPGNTIYF
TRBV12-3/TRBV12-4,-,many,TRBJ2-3,TGTGCCAGCAGTCTTGGGGGGCCAGATACGCAGTATTTT,CASSLGGPDTQYF
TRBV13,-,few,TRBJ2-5,TGTGCCAGCAGCAGAGGTCTCTTCGGGGACGAACGGACCCAGTACTTC,CASSRGLFGDERTQYF
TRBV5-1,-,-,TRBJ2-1,TGCGCCAGCAGCGGTTTGGGGCAGGGTTCCTACAATGAGCAGTTCTTC,CASSGLGQGSYNEQFF
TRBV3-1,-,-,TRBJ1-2,TGTGCCAGCAGCCAGGTCGGGGCGGCAATCTATGGCTACACCTTC,CASSQVGAAIYGYTF
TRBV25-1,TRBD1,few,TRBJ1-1,TGTGCCAGCAGTGAGCCGACAGGGGGCGAAGATGAAGCTTTCTTT,CASSEPTGGEDEAFF
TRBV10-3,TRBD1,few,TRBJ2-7,TGTGCCATCGGGGGACAGGGGGTGGCCTACGAGCAGTACTTC,CAIGGQGVAYEQYF